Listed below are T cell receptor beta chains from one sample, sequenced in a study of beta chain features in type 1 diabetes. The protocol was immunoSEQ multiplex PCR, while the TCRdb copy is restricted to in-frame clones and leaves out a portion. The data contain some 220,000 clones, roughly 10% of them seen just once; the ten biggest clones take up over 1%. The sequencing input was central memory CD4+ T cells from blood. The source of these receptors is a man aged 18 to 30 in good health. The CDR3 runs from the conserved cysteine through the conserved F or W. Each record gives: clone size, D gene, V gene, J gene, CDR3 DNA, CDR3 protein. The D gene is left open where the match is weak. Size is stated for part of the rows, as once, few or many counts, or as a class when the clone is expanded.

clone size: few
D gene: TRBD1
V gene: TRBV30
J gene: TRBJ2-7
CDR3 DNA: TGTGCCGGCCGGGACAGCTCCTACGAGCAGTACTTC
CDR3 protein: CAGRDSSYEQYF

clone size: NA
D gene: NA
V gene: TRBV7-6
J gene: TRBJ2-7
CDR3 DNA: TGTGCCAGCAGCATGGACGGTTACGAGCAGTACTTC
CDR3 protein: CASSMDGYEQYF

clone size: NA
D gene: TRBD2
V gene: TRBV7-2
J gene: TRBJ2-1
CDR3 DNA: TGTGCCAGCAGCTTCGGGACTAGCGGGAGGGAAAATGAGCAGTTCTTC
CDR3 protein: CASSFGTSGRENEQFF

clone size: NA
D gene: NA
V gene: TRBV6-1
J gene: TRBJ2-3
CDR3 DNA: TGTGCCAGCAGTGTCCTGGGACCTGACACAGATACGCAGTATTTT
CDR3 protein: CASSVLGPDTDTQYF

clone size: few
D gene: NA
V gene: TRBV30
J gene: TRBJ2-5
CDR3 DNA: TGTGCCTGGACTCAGGGGGAGACCCAGTACTTC
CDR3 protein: CAWTQGETQYF

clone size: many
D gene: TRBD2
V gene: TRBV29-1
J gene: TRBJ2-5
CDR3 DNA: TGCAGCGCCTTAGCGGGAGGGCTCCAAGAGACCCAGTACTTC
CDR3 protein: CSALAGGLQETQYF

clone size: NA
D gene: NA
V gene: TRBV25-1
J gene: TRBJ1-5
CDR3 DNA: TGTGCCAGCAGTGTGGAGGGTAAACAGCATTTT
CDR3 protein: CASSVEGKQHF

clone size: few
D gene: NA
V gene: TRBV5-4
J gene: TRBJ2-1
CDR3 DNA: TGTGCCAGCAGCTTGGCGGTGTTTAGTGAGGTGTACAATGAGCAGTTCTTC
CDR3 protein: CASSLAVFSEVYNEQFF

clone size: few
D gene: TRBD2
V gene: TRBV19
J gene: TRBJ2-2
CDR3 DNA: TGTGCCAGTAGTACCTTCGGGACTATTCACGGGGAGCTGTTTTTT
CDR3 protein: CASSTFGTIHGELFF

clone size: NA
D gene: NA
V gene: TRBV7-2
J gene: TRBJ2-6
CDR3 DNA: TGTGCCAGCAGACCGGGGACACCGGGGGCCAACGTCCTGACTTTC
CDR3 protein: CASRPGTPGANVLTF

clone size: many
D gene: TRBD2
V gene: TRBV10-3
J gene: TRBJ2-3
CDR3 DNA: TGTGCCATCAGTGACAGCGGGACGGATACGCAGTATTTT
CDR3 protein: CAISDSGTDTQYF

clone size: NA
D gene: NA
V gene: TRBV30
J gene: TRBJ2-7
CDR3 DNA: TGTGCCTGGAGTGTACCTGGAAACGCCTACGAGCAGTACTTC
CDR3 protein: CAWSVPGNAYEQYF

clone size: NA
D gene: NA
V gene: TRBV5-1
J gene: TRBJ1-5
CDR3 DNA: TGCGCCAGCAGCTTGGACGGGAGGCAGCCCCAGCATTTT
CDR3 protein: CASSLDGRQPQHF

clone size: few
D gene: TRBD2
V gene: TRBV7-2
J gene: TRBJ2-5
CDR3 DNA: TGTGCCAGCAGCCCGAAGCGAGCGGGGCAAGAGACCCAGTACTTC
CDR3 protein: CASSPKRAGQETQYF

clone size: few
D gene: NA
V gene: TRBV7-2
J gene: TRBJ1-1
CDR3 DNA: TGTGCCAGCAGCTTAGTAGCAGGGAACACTGAAGCTTTCTTT
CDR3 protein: CASSLVAGNTEAFF

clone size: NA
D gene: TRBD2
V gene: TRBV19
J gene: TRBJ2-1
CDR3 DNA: TGTGCCAGTAGTATAAGGACTAGCAGCTACAATGAGCAGTTCTTC
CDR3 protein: CASSIRTSSYNEQFF

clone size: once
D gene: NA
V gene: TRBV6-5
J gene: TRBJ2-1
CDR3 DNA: TGTGCCAGCAGTTACTCCCGGGAACCGTACAATGAGCAGTTCTTC
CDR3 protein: CASSYSREPYNEQFF

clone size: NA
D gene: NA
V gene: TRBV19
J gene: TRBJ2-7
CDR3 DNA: TGTGCCAGTAGCCTAGAGTTTGAGGTTGAGCAGTACTTC
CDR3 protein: CASSLEFEVEQYF

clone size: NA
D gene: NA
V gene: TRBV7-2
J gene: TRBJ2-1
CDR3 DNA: TGTGCCAGCAGCTTCCTGGGGGGTATCTCGTACAATGAGCAGTTCTTC
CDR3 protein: CASSFLGGISYNEQFF

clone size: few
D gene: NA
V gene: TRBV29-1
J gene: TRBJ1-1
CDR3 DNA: TGCAGCGTTGAGGGAAACACTGAAGCTTTCTTT
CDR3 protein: CSVEGNTEAFF

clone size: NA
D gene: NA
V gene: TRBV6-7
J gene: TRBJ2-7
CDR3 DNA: TGTGCCAGCAGTTACGCGGAGGTCTACGAGCAGTACTTC
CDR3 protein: CASSYAEVYEQYF

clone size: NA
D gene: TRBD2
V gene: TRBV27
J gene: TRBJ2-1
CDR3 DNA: TGTGCCAGCAGCCAGTTCGGGAGGTTTGTGAGCAATGAGCAGTTCTTC
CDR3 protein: CASSQFGRFVSNEQFF

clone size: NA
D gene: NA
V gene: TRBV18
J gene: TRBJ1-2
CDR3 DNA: TGTGCCAGCTGGGCCCAGGGTACCCTTGGCTACACCTTC
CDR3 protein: CASWAQGTLGYTF

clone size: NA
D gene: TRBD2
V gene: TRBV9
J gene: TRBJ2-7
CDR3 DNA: TGTGCCAGCAGCGTACTAGCGGGCTCCACCTACGAGCAGTACTTC
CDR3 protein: CASSVLAGSTYEQYF

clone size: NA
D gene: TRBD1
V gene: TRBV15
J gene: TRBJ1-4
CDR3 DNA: TGTGCCACCAGCAGCGCGGGACAGGGGAATGAAAAACTGTTTTTT
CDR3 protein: CATSSAGQGNEKLFF

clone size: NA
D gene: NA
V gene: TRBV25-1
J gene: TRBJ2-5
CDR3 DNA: TGTGCCAGCAAAGAAACAGGGCGCAGGGGGGCCCAGTACTTC
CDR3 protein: CASKETGRRGAQYF

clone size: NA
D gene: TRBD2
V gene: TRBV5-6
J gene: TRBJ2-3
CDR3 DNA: TGTGCCAGCAGAGGGCGGGAGAACGGAGATACGCAGTATTTT
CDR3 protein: CASRGRENGDTQYF

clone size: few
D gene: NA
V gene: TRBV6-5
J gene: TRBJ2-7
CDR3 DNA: TGTGCCAGCAGTTACTCGAGGTACGGCTACGAGCAGTACTTC
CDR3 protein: CASSYSRYGYEQYF

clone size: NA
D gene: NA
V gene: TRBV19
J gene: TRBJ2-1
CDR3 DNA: TGTGCCAGTAGTATACGGCGGGAGCAGTTCTTC
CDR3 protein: CASSIRREQFF

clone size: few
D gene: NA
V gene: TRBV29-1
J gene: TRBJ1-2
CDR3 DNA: TGCAGCGCAGGGACTAGCGGTGGTGGCTACACCTTC
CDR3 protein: CSAGTSGGGYTF

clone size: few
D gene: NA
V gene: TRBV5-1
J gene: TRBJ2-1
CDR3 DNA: TGCGCCAGCAGCTTGGAAGGACCCGGCTCCTACAATGAGCAGTTCTTC
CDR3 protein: CASSLEGPGSYNEQFF

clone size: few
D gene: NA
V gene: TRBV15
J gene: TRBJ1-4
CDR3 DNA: TGTGCCACCAGCCCCCTCTGGGCTGCCACTAATGAAAAACTGTTTTTT
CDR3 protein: CATSPLWAATNEKLFF

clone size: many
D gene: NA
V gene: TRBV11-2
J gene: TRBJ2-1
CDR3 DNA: TGTGCCAGCAGCTTAGACCGGCTAGATGAGCAGTTCTTC
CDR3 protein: CASSLDRLDEQFF

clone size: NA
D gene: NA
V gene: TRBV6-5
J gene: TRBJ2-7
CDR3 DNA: TGTGCCAGCAGCCCCCCCCGGGGCGAGCAGTACTTC
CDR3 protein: CASSPPRGEQYF

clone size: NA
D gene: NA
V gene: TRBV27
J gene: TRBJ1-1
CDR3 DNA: TGTGCCAGCAGTTTAGCGGCGGGTACTGAAGCTTTCTTT
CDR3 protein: CASSLAAGTEAFF

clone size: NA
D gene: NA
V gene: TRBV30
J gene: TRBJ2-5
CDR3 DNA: TGTGCCTGGAGTGTAGGGCAAGAGACCCAGTACTTC
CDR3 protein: CAWSVGQETQYF

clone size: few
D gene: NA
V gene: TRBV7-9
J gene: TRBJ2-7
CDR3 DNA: TGTGCCAGCAGCTTTGGTCAGGGGATCCACGAGCAGTACTTC
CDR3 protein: CASSFGQGIHEQYF

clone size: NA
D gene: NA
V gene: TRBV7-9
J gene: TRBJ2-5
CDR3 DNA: TGTGCCAGCAGCTTAGCGGGGCCTCAAGAGACCCAGTACTTC
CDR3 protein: CASSLAGPQETQYF

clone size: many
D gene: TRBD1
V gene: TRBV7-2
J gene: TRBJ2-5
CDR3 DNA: TGTGCCAGCAGCCAGAACAGGGGGAAGGAGACCCAGTACTTC
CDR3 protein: CASSQNRGKETQYF

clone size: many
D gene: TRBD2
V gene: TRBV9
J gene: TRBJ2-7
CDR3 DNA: TGTGCCAGCAGCCCCCTCGGGACTAGCGTCTACGAGCAGTACTTC
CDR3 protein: CASSPLGTSVYEQYF

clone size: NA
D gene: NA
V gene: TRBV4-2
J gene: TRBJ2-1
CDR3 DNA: TGTGCCAGCAGCAAAGACTCCAGCGGCTACAATGAGCAGTTCTTC
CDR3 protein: CASSKDSSGYNEQFF

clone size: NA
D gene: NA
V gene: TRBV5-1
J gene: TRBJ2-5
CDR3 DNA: TGCGCCAGCAGCTCCTTTGACCCCGGAGAGACCCAGTACTTC
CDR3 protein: CASSSFDPGETQYF

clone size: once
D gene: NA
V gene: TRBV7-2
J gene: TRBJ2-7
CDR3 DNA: TGTGCCAGCAGCTTAGCTTCAGCGACCTACGAGCAGTACTTC
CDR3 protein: CASSLASATYEQYF

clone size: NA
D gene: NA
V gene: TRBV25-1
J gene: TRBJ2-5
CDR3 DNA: TGTGCCAGCAGTGAATTGGGGACCGAGAGTCAAGAGACCCAGTACTTC
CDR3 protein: CASSELGTESQETQYF

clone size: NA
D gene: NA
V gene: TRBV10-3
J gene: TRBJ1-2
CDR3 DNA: TGTGCCATCAGTGAGGACCAAGGGGCTAGTGGCTATGGCTACACCTTC
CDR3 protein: CAISEDQGASGYGYTF

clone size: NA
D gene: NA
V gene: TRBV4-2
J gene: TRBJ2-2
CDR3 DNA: TGTGCCAGCAGCCAAGAGTCGGCGAGGTCCGGGGAGCTGTTTTTT
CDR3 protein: CASSQESARSGELFF

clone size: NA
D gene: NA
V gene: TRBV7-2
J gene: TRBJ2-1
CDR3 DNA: TGTGCCAGCAGCCCCCGTTGGTACCCGGGGTTCTTC
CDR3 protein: CASSPRWYPGFF

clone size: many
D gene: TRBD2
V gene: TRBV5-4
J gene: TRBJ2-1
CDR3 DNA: TGTGCCAGCAGCTTAAAACTAGCGGGAGAGGATGAGCAGTTCTTC
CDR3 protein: CASSLKLAGEDEQFF

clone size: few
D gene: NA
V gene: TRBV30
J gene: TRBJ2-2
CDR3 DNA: TGTGCCTCCCCTTGGGGTTCCGGGGAGCTGTTTTTT
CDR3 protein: CASPWGSGELFF

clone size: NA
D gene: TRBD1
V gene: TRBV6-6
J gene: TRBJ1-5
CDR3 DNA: TGTGCCAGCAGTGGAAAGGACAGGGGTGGCAATCAGCCCCAGCATTTT
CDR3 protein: CASSGKDRGGNQPQHF

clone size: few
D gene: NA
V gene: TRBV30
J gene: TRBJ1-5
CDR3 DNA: TGTGCCTGGAGGGGAAGAGATAGCAATCAGCCCCAGCATTTT
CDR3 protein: CAWRGRDSNQPQHF

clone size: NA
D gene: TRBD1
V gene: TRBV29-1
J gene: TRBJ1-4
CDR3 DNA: TGCAGCGCCCAAGGGACAGGGAGCCCGGGAACTAATGAAAAACTGTTTTTT
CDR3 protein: CSAQGTGSPGTNEKLFF

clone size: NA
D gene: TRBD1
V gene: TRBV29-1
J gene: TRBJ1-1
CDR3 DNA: TGCAGCGTTAAGACAGGGGCGAACACTGAAGCTTTCTTT
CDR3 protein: CSVKTGANTEAFF

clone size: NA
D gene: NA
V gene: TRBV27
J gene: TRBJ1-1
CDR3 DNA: TGTGCCAGCAGCGGTGGGCGGACTGAAGCTTTCTTT
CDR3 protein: CASSGGRTEAFF